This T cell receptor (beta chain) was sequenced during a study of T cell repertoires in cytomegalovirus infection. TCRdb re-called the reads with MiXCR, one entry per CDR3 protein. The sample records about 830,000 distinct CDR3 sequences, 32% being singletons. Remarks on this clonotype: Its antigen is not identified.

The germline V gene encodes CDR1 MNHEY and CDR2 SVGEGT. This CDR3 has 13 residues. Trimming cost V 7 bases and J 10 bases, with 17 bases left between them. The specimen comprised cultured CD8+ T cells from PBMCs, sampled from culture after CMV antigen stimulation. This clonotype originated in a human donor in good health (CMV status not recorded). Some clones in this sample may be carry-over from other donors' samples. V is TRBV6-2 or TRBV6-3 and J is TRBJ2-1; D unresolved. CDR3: CASILRPGWEQFF. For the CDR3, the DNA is TGTGCCAGCATCCTCCGTCCCGGGTGGGAGCAGTTCTTC.